This paragraph covers one T cell receptor beta chain sequence. The CDR3 runs to 18 residues. From germline, CDR1 is LGHNA and CDR2 YSLEER. V gave up 0 bases and J gave up 0 bases, with 15 bases separating them. Clones were read by immunoSEQ multiplex PCR, and TCRdb kept only the in-frame ones, dropping some. The repertoire holds 15,000 to 25,000 clones, with 75% to 85% as singletons. These data come from a study of OX40 agonist ivuxolimab in advanced cancers. The sequences come from CD4+ or CD8+ T cells sorted from blood, collected in a trial of the OX40 agonist ivuxolimab. The clonotype was recovered from an adult with an advanced solid tumor such as melanoma, head and neck, liver or kidney cancer. This chain uses TRBV4-3 with TRBJ1-5; D is undetermined. The CDR3 reads CASSQDSTSSNSNQPQHF. As DNA, the CDR3 is TGCGCCAGCAGCCAAGATTCGACATCCAGTAATAGCAATCAGCCCCAGCATTTT.